This T cell receptor beta chain was recovered during a study of blood T cells in healthy people across ages. Study-level findings and limits: A conclusive naive versus antigen-experienced comparison was prevented by the unsorted PBMCs. The study found TCR beta diversity correlated strongly with naive T cell percentage.

In regard to this clonotype: Its specificity is not known.

With a J-beta primer mix and a sample-barcoded 5' primer, a second PCR ran 7 to 11 cycles. Tagging of each cDNA molecule was performed by a template-switch adaptor with 12 random nucleotides. TCRdb called the 5' RACE reads again in MiXCR, with one record for every CDR3 protein. The table records 590,000 or so distinct CDR3 sequences, approximately 30% of them present only once. No fewer than 6.5 million PBMCs went into each sample. Trimming took off 5 bases at V and 6 bases at J, with 15 bases between the two ends. The CDR3 loop spans 14 amino acids. The germline V gene has CDR1 SGHTA and CDR2 FQGNSA.

The clonotype was recovered from a woman of 80 years or more in good health. This chain links TRBV7-2 with TRBJ2-3; D perhaps matches TRBD2 (6 bases). Sequenced sample: blood. The CDR3 nucleotides read TGTGCCAGCAGCACCCGACTAGTCGCGGATACGCAGTATTTT. Translated, it gives CASSTRLVADTQYF. Full variable domain (remainder filled in from reference TRBV7-2 and TRBJ2-3): GAGVSQSPSNKVTEKGKDVELRCDPISGHTALYWYRQSLGQGLEFLIYFQGNSAPDKSGLPSDRFSAERTGGSVSTLTIQRTQQEDSAVYLCASSTRLVADTQYFGPGTRLTVL.